The 18 T cell receptor beta chains in this list originate from one sample, sequenced in a study of stem cell transplantation in POMP-related autoinflammatory disease. This table comes from immunoSEQ multiplex PCR, and its TCRdb copy is limited to in-frame clones, with some not included. This table has roughly 8,900 clones, roughly 85% appearing once. Sample: CD8+ T cells from PBMCs, taken after stem cell transplantation. These TCRs come from a human patient with POMP-related autoinflammation and immune dysregulation (PRAID). Some T cells here may be from the graft donor.

This rearrangement joins TRBV28 to TRBJ1-2; 7 nucleotides align to TRBD1. CDR1 and CDR2 (germline): MDHEN, SYDVKM. The CDR3 sequence is 16 residues long. The J segment lost 3 bases and the V segment lost 6 bases, leaving 13 bases of the junction unmatched. CDR3 DNA: TGTGCCAGCAGCAATTTGACAGGGCAATTTTACTATGGCTACACCTTC. Translated: CASSNLTGQFYYGYTF.

V usage is TRBV9 and J usage is TRBJ1-1, with 7 nucleotides matching TRBD1. The ends lost 2 bases at V and 4 bases at J; junction bases unmatched: 5. The CDR3 runs to 14 residues. CDR1 and CDR2 from the germline V gene are SGDLS and YYNGEE. The CDR3 region is CASSVGGGGTEAFF. The CDR3 nucleotides read TGTGCCAGCAGCGTCGGAGGGGGCGGCACTGAAGCTTTCTTT.

This clone was counted only a few times. This rearrangement joins TRBV28 to TRBJ2-7; D call uncertain. V was cut by 6 bases and J by 3 bases, with 3 bases left in between. Germline V gives CDR1 MDHEN, CDR2 SYDVKM. The CDR3 covers 10 residues. CDR3 bases: TGTGCCAGCAGCGTCTACGAGCAGTACGTC. This encodes CASSVYEQYV.

This clone is a singleton in its sample. The chain is built from TRBV7-9 and TRBJ1-1; tentatively, D is TRBD1 (5 bases). The V end was cut by 5 bases, the J end by 2 bases, with 9 bases between. Germline values: CDR1 SEHNR, CDR2 FQNEAQ (reference sequence). The CDR3 is made up of 13 amino acids. The chain's CDR3 is CASSPRVNTEAFF. For the CDR3, the DNA is TGTGCCAGCAGCCCCAGGGTTAACACTGAAGCTTTCTTT.

This CDR3 is CASSPVAGGSYNEQFF. The DNA of the CDR3 is TGTGCCAGCAGCCCGGTAGCGGGAGGCTCTTACAATGAGCAGTTCTTC. The chain recombines TRBV7-9 with TRBJ2-1; 10 positions agree with TRBD2. The J segment lost 4 bases and the V segment lost 5 bases, leaving 8 bases of the junction unmatched. The length of the CDR3 is 16 residues. From germline, CDR1 is SEHNR and CDR2 FQNEAQ (reference sequence).

This chain uses TRBV10-3 with TRBJ2-5; 7 bases map to TRBD2. Germline CDR1 and CDR2: ENHRY and SYGVKD. J lost 7 bases, V lost 8 bases, and 25 bases had no gene match. This CDR3 is built from 18 residues. CDR3 nucleotide sequence: TGTGCCATCGGTGGTGGTCGATCCCCTTCTAGCGGAAAGCGGACCCAGTACTTC. This gives the protein CAIGGGRSPSSGKRTQYF.

This clone was observed a single time. The chain uses TRBV19 and TRBJ2-6; 12 bases agree with TRBD1. CDR1 and CDR2 from the germline V gene are LNHDA and SQIVND (reference sequence). Losses at the gene ends were 5 bases for V and 2 bases for J; bases not matched to a gene: 4. This CDR3 has 17 amino acids. The CDR3 DNA reads as TGTGCCAGTAGTCCGGGACAGGGGGCGCCTGGGGCCAACGTCCTGACTTTC. Protein: CASSPGQGAPGANVLTF. The full variable domain, with the rest looked up from reference TRBV19 and TRBJ2-6, is DGGITQSPKYLFRKEGQNVTLSCEQNLNHDAMYWYRQDPGQGLRLIYYSQIVNDFQKGDIAEGYSVSREKKESFPLTVTSAQKNPTAFYLCASSPGQGAPGANVLTFGAGSRLTVL.

The V and J genes are TRBV5-1 and TRBJ1-2; D remains unclear. The CDR3 spans 16 residues. The germline CDR1 and CDR2 sequences are SGHRS and YFSETQ. V dropped 4 bases and J dropped 8 bases, with 24 bases sitting between them. The CDR3 reads CASSLEPPLLRRGYTF. CDR3 nucleotide sequence: TGCGCCAGCAGCCTCGAACCCCCACTTCTGCGGAGGGGCTACACCTTC.

J is TRBJ2-3 and V is TRBV28; a possible D gene is TRBD1 (5 bases). There are 14 residues in the CDR3. The ends were cut back, 3 bases at V and 0 bases at J, with 7 bases in the middle. CDR1 is MDHEN and CDR2 is SYDVKM in the germline V gene. CDR3 nucleotides: TGTGCCAGCAGTTTCCCAGGGAGCACAGATACGCAGTATTTT. It specifies CASSFPGSTDTQYF.

CDR3 region: CASSEPQGQGQPQHF. The CDR3 DNA sequence: TGCGCCAGCAGTGAGCCGCAGGGGCAGGGGCAGCCCCAGCATTTT. The chain joins TRBV10-2 to TRBJ1-5; D possibly corresponds to TRBD1 (6 bases). This CDR3 has 15 residues. V was clipped by 2 bases and J by 7 bases, with 15 bases between them. In germline, CDR1 is WSHSY, CDR2 SAAADI.

This chain uses TRBV5-5 with TRBJ1-4; D unresolved. This CDR3 has 13 residues. Germline CDR1 is SGHKS and CDR2 is YYEKEE (reference sequence). The V end lost 4 bases, the J end lost 5 bases, and 9 bases lay between the germline ends. The CDR3 reads CASSAPGNEKLFF. The CDR3 bases are TGTGCCAGCAGCGCACCGGGGAATGAAAAACTGTTTTTT.

The table lists this clone with a few counts. The chain uses TRBV7-9 and TRBJ2-3, with TRBD2 matching 12 bases. The CDR3 has 15 amino acids. Germline CDR1 reads SEHNR; CDR2 reads FQNEAQ (reference sequence). J lost 1 base, V lost 8 bases, and 4 bases had no gene match. CDR3 amino acids: CASRRLAGGTDTQYF. The CDR3 DNA reads TGTGCCAGCCGCCGACTAGCGGGGGGCACAGATACGCAGTATTTT.

The chain couples TRBV4-1 to TRBJ1-5, with 8 nucleotides matching TRBD1. The CDR3 is 16 amino acids. The germline V gene has CDR1 MGHRA and CDR2 YSYEKL. After removal of 4 bases from V and 1 base from J, the junction contained 6 bases not matched to a gene. CDR3 residues: CASSPLGQGSNQPQHF. In DNA form, the CDR3 reads TGCGCCAGCAGCCCCCTAGGACAGGGCAGCAATCAGCCCCAGCATTTT.

J is TRBJ2-7 and V is TRBV9, with D uncertain. V was cut by 3 bases and J by 1 base, with 14 bases left in between. From germline, CDR1 is SGDLS and CDR2 YYNGEE. This CDR3 has 15 amino acids. CDR3 sequence: CASSDHPRNSYEQYF. The CDR3 DNA sequence: TGTGCCAGCAGCGACCATCCCCGGAATTCCTACGAGCAGTACTTC.

V usage is TRBV7-9 and J usage is TRBJ1-2; possible D gene TRBD1, 6 bases. The CDR3 length is 16 residues. The germline CDR1 and CDR2 sequences are SEHNR and FQNEAQ (reference sequence). Between the trimmed V and J ends, which lost 5 bases and 5 bases, there was a span of 21 bases. CDR3 in amino acids: CASSPSLGGEGYGYTF. The DNA for the CDR3 is TGTGCCAGCAGCCCCTCTTTGGGGGGCGAGGGGTATGGCTACACCTTC.

The chain couples TRBV6-1 to TRBJ2-1, with D perhaps being TRBD1 or TRBD2 (6 bases each). The CDR3 length is 15 residues. Trimming took off 3 bases at V and 4 bases at J, with 13 bases between the two ends. Looked up from germline, CDR1 is MNHNS and CDR2 is SASEGT. The CDR3 loop reads CASSEKEGVYNEQFF. CDR3 bases: TGTGCCAGCAGTGAGAAGGAGGGGGTTTACAATGAGCAGTTCTTC.

This chain uses TRBV30 with TRBJ2-7; TRBD2 agrees at 12 bases. Germline V gene data show CDR1 as GTSNPN and CDR2 as SVGIG (reference sequence). V gave up 5 bases and J gave up 0 bases; unmatched junction bases: 11. This CDR3 spans 17 amino acids. CDR3 bases: TGTGCCTGGCAATCTCTAGCGGGAGGGCCTAGCTCCTACGAGCAGTACTTC. Protein: CAWQSLAGGPSSYEQYF.

J is TRBJ1-4 and V is TRBV7-9; no clear D. The CDR3 is 18 residues long. With 2 bases removed from V and 0 bases from J, the gap between germline ends came to 16 bases. The germline CDR1 and CDR2 sequences are SEHNR and FQNEAQ (reference sequence). The DNA of the CDR3 is TGTGCCAGCAGCTTACCCGCAGGATATCATGCAACTAATGAAAAACTGTTTTTT. Translating it yields CASSLPAGYHATNEKLFF.